Detailed here is one TCR beta chain. Which antigen it targets is not known. Qualities for individual bases were not recorded, and no much larger clone is one base off. The data belong to a study of response to subunit inactivated influenza vaccine (dated by TCRdb to 2016 to 2019). Notes on the research overall: Deep quantitative profiling of the T cell receptor repertoire was used in the study to follow responses to a trivalent subunit inactivated influenza vaccine. Results and caveats for the whole study, not just this receptor: According to the authors, only a limited number of new T cells may be recruited by each seasonal influenza vaccination.

From the germline V gene, CDR1 is LGHNA and CDR2 is YSLEER. Its CDR3 holds 14 amino acids, cysteine through phenylalanine. Kept here is only the CDR3 DNA, which spans 42 bases and is read in frame from base 1. V loses 4 bases of germline sequence and J loses 8 bases, and the interval between the two ends is 17 bases. Library construction relied on RT-PCR. The reads were generated on an Illumina HiSeq 2500. Using fastp at Q25 and MiXCR, TCRdb reprocessed the public reads and kept productive beta chains. Each CDR3 protein appears once, grouped with its most common genes and DNA. The sample table contains 500,000 to 600,000 distinct CDR3 sequences; only one count was recorded for roughly 10% of them. The ten most abundant clones make up about 9.4% of the sample.

The chain is assembled from TRBV4-3 and TRBJ1-1; possibly the D gene is TRBD1, per 5 matching bases. The source of this sequence is a man aged 45 to 65 who received an inactivated influenza vaccine. Donor details come from another sample of the same person, matched by shared clones. The sample here was PBMCs from blood, taken on the day of vaccination. The DNA is as follows: TGCGCCAGCAGCCTTAGTGTGGGGACGGGGGAAGCTTTCTTT. This codes for CASSLSVGTGEAFF.